This TCR beta chain was captured in a study of T cell responses to AZD1222 COVID-19 vaccine. Study-level results: Spike as a whole was targeted by vaccine-associated CD4 TCRs, dominant at 160-218 and 743-854.

With 4 bases removed from V and 6 bases from J, the gap between germline ends came to 16 bases. The CDR3 is 14 residues long. The V gene's germline CDR1 is SGHDT and CDR2 YYEEEE. Note on this clone: Antigen unknown.

Data came from immunoSEQ multiplex PCR; TCRdb stores just in-frame clones and leaves some out. Of 240,000 or so clones in the sample, 85% to 95% were seen once. This clonotype originated in an adult in good health. J is TRBJ1-2 and V is TRBV5-6; D ambiguous. Here the sequenced sample was peripheral blood, taken on day 0 of AZD1222 vaccination. CDR3 DNA: TGTGCCAGCAGCCCCACGAACAGACGGAATGGCTACACCTTC. Translation: CASSPTNRRNGYTF.